Listed below are T cell receptor beta chains from one sample, sequenced in a study of blood T cell repertoires in COVID-19. TCRdb's table, derived via immunoSEQ multiplex PCR, lists solely in-frame clones and lacks some. This sample carries some 460,000 clones, roughly 85% of them seen once, and the ten largest clones take approximately 2%. Source material: PBMCs or T cells enriched from blood (not recorded which). These receptors all stem from a woman between 18 and 29 years old with acute COVID-19. Each CDR3 is given with its conserved first and last residue. A D gene is named only where the DNA matches it firmly. Size is omitted from some rows. Given values are once, few, many or a class for expanded clones.

clone_size	j_call	v_call	d_call	cdr3_nt	cdr3_aa
once	TRBJ1-3	TRBV5-4	-	TGTGCCAGCAGCCTTAGTGGAAACACCATATATTTT	CASSLSGNTIYF
-	TRBJ2-7	TRBV11-2	-	TGTGCCAGCAGCTTAACCCGGAGGCGGGATGACGAGCAGTACTTC	CASSLTRRRDDEQYF
-	TRBJ2-2	TRBV27	-	TGTGCCAGCAGTCCCCCCCAGGGGCTAGCGGCGAACACCGGGGAGCTGTTTTTT	CASSPPQGLAANTGELFF
-	TRBJ2-1	TRBV9	-	TGTGCCAGCAGCGTAGAAGAGGGTGGGCAGTTCTTC	CASSVEEGGQFF
few	TRBJ1-3	TRBV6-5	-	TGTGCCAGCAGTAAATTTACGGGCTCTGGAAACACCATATATTTT	CASSKFTGSGNTIYF
-	TRBJ2-1	TRBV7-2	-	TGTGCCAGCAGCTCAAGTGGGATACAGGAGAACAATGAGCAGTTCTTC	CASSSSGIQENNEQFF
-	TRBJ1-6	TRBV2	TRBD1	TGTGCCAGCAGTGACACGGGACAGGGAAATTCACCCCTCCACTTT	CASSDTGQGNSPLHF
few	TRBJ1-1	TRBV11-1	TRBD1	TGTGCCAGCAGACTTGACAGGGGGGAAGCTTTCTTT	CASRLDRGEAFF
-	TRBJ2-7	TRBV6-6	TRBD2	TGTGCCAGCAGTTACCCACTAGCGGGGACCTACGAGCAGTACTTC	CASSYPLAGTYEQYF
-	TRBJ1-1	TRBV18	TRBD1	TGTGCCAGCTCTGTTAGGGGGCGTGAAACGGGTACTGAAGCTTTCTTT	CASSVRGRETGTEAFF
-	TRBJ1-1	TRBV5-1	-	TGCGCCAGCAGCTTGCGGTACCCTGAAGCTTTCTTT	CASSLRYPEAFF
-	TRBJ2-5	TRBV5-1	TRBD2	TGCGCCAGCACCCGGGAGGCAGACCAAGAGACCCAGTACTTC	CASTREADQETQYF
-	TRBJ2-7	TRBV7-2	-	TGTGCCAGCACCTCATATGGGGGCAGGGCCTACGAGCAGTACTTC	CASTSYGGRAYEQYF
-	TRBJ1-6	TRBV20-1	TRBD1	TGCAGTGCTAGTCCGGACAGGCAATCACCCCTCCACTTT	CSASPDRQSPLHF
-	TRBJ1-1	TRBV4-1	-	TGCGCCAGCAGCTCCACAGGGTTAGTTTCGAACACTGAAGCTTTCTTT	CASSSTGLVSNTEAFF
-	TRBJ2-6	TRBV6-5	-	TGTGCCAGCAGTTACTCGCGTCGGCCAGAGGACGTCCTGACTTTC	CASSYSRRPEDVLTF
-	TRBJ1-5	TRBV6-2/TRBV6-3	-	TGTGCCAGCAGTGTCGACAGCTTCAATCAGCCCCAGCATTTT	CASSVDSFNQPQHF
-	TRBJ1-5	TRBV27	-	TGTGCCAGCGGGGGGTATCAGCCCCAGCATTTT	CASGGYQPQHF
few	TRBJ1-1	TRBV18	-	TGTGCCAGCTCACCTTGGGGGAGGGACACTGAAGCTTTCTTT	CASSPWGRDTEAFF
-	TRBJ1-4	TRBV4-1	TRBD1	TGCGCCAGCAGCTACGGGACAGCAACTAATGAAAAACTGTTTTTT	CASSYGTATNEKLFF
-	TRBJ1-6	TRBV5-4	TRBD1	TGTGCCAGCAGCCGTAGCCCAGGGGGTGGTTCACCCCTCCACTTT	CASSRSPGGGSPLHF